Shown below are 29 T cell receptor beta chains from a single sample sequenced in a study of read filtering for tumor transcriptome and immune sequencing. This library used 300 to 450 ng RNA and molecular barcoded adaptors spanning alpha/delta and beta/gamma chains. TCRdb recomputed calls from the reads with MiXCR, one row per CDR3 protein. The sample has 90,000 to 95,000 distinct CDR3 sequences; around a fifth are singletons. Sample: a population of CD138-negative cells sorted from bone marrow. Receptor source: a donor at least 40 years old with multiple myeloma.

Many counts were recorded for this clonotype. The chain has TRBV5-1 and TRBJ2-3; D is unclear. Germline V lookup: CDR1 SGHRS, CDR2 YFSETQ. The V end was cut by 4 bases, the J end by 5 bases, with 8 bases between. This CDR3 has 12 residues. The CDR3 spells CASSPNVDTQYF. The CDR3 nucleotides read TGCGCCAGCAGCCCCAACGTAGATACGCAGTATTTT.

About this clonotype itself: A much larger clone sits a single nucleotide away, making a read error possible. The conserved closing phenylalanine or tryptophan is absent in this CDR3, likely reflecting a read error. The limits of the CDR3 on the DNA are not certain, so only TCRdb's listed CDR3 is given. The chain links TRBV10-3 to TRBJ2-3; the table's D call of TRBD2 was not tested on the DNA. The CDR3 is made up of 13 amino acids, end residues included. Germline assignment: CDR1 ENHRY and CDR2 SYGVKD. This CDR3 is CAISDPGGPSPYL.

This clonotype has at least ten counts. The DNA of the CDR3 is TGTGCCAGCAGCTACACTGGGCCCTACGAGCAGTACTTC. It is translated as CASSYTGPYEQYF. This chain uses TRBV3-1 with TRBJ2-7, with D unresolved. This CDR3 is 13 amino acids long. Germline values: CDR1 LGHDT, CDR2 YNNKEL (reference sequence). Trimming took 5 bases from V and 2 from J, leaving 10 bases between them.

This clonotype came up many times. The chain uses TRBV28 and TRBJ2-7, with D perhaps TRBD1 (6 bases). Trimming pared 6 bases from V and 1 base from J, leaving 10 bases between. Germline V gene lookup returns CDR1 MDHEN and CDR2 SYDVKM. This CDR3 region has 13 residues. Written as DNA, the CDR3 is TGTGCCAGCAGAGCGACAGGTTCCTACGAGCAGTACTTC. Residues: CASRATGSYEQYF. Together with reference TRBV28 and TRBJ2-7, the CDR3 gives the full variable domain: DVKVTQSSRYLVKRTGEKVFLECVQDMDHENMFWYRQDPGLGLRLIYFSYDVKMKEKGDIPEGYSVSREKKERFSLILESASTNQTSMYLCASRATGSYEQYFGPGTRLTVT.

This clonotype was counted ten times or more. The CDR3 DNA follows: TGCGCCAGCAGCTTGGACAGTAGGGAGACCCAGTACTTC. It is translated as CASSLDSRETQYF. The rearrangement joins TRBV5-1 to TRBJ2-5, with no clear D. Germline V gene lookup returns CDR1 SGHRS and CDR2 YFSETQ. V was cut by 0 bases and J by 5 bases, with 8 bases left in between. This CDR3 region has 13 residues. The full variable domain, completed using reference TRBV5-1 and TRBJ2-5, is KAGVTQTPRYLIKTRGQQVTLSCSPISGHRSVSWYQQTPGQGLQFLFEYFSETQRNKGNFPGRFSGRQFSNSRSEMNVSTLELGDSALYLCASSLDSRETQYFGPGTRLLVL.

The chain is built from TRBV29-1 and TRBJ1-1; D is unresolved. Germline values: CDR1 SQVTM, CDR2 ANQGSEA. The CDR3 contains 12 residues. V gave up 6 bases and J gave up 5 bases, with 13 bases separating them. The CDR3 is CSVKTSRTEAFF. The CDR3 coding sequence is TGCAGCGTAAAAACAAGTCGTACTGAAGCTTTCTTT.

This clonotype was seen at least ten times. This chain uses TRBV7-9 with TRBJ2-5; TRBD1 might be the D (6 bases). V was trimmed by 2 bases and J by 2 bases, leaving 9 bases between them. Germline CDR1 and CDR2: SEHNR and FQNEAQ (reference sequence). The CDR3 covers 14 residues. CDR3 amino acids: CASSLSGTQETQYF. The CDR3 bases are TGTGCCAGCAGCTTATCCGGGACACAAGAGACCCAGTACTTC.

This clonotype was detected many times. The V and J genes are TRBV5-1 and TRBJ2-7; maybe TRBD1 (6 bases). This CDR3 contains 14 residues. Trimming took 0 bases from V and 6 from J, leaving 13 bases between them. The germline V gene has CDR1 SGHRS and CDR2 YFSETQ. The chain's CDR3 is CASSLDTGFSEQYF. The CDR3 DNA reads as TGCGCCAGCAGCTTGGATACAGGGTTTTCCGAGCAGTACTTC. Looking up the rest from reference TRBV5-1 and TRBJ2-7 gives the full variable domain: KAGVTQTPRYLIKTRGQQVTLSCSPISGHRSVSWYQQTPGQGLQFLFEYFSETQRNKGNFPGRFSGRQFSNSRSEMNVSTLELGDSALYLCASSLDTGFSEQYFGPGTRLTVT.

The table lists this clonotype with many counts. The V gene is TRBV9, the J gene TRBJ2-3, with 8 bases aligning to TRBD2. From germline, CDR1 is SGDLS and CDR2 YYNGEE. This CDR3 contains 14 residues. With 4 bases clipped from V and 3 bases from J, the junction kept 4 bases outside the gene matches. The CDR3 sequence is CASSTGGATDTQYF. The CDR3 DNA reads TGTGCCAGCAGCACCGGGGGGGCAACAGATACGCAGTATTTT.

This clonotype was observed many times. This chain's CDR3 is CASSLDLPTDTQYF. CDR3 DNA sequence: TGTGCCAGCAGCTTAGACTTACCAACAGATACGCAGTATTTT. The chain combines TRBV7-6 with TRBJ2-3, with D hard to call. The CDR3 length is 14 residues. CDR1 and CDR2 from the germline V gene are SGHVS and FNYEAQ. The germline V and J ends were trimmed by 1 base and 3 bases, with 8 bases remaining between them.

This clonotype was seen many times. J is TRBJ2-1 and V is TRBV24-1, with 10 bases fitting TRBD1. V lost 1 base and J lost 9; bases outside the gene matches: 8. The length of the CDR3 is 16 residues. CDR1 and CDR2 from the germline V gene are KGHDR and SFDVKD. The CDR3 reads CATSDLPRGQGSEQFF. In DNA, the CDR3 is TGTGCCACCAGTGATTTACCTCGGGGACAGGGGAGTGAGCAGTTCTTC.

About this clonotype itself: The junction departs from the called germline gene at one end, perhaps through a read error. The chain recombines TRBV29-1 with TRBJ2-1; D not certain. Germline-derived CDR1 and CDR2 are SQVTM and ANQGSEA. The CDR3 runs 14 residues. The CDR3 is CGVEGQVSCNEQFF. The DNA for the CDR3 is TGCGGCGTTGAAGGTCAGGTATCCTGCAATGAGCAGTTCTTC.

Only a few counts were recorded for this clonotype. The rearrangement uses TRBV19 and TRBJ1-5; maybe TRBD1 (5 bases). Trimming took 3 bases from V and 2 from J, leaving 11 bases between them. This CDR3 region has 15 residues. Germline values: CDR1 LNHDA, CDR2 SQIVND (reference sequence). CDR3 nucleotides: TGTGCCAGTAGTATGGAGGGGAGGGGCAATCAGCCCCAGCATTTT. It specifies CASSMEGRGNQPQHF.

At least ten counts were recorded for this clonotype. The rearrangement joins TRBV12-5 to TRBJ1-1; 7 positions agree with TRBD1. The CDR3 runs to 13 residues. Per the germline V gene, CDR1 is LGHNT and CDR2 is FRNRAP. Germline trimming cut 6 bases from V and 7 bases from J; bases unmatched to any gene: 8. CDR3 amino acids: CASGLTPGGEAFF. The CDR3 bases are TGTGCTAGTGGCCTGACGCCAGGGGGTGAAGCTTTCTTT.

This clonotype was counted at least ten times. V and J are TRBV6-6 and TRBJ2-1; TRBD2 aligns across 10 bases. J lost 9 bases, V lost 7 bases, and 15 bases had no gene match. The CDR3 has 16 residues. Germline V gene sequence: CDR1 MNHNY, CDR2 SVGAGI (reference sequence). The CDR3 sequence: CASTFRTSGPESEQFF. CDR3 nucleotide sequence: TGTGCCAGCACCTTCCGGACTAGCGGCCCGGAAAGTGAGCAGTTCTTC.

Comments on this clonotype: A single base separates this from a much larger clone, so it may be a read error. The CDR3 bases are TGTGCTAGCAGCCCCGGGCGTGGAAACACCATATATTTT. This gives the protein CASSPGRGNTIYF. The rearrangement links TRBV7-7 to TRBJ1-3; D is unclear. The germline CDR1 and CDR2 sequences are SSHAT and FNYEAQ (reference sequence). The CDR3 loop spans 13 amino acids.

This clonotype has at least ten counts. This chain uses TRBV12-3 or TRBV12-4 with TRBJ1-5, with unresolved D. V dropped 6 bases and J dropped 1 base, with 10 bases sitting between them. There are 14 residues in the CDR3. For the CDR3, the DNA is TGTGCCAGCAGCCTTGGACGGAGCAATCAGCCCCAGCATTTT. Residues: CASSLGRSNQPQHF.

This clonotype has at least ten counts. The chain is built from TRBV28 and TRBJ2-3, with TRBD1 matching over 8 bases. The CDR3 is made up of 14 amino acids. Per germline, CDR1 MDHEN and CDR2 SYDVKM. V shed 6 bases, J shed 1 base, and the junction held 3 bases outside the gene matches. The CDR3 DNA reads TGTGCCAGCAGGCCGGGACAGGGCACAGATACGCAGTATTTT. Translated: CASRPGQGTDTQYF.

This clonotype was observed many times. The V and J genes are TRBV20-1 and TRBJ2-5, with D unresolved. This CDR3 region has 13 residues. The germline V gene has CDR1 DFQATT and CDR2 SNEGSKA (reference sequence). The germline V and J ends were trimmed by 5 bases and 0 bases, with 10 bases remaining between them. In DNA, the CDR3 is TGCAGTGCTCCAGACCCTAACCAAGAGACCCAGTACTTC. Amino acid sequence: CSAPDPNQETQYF.

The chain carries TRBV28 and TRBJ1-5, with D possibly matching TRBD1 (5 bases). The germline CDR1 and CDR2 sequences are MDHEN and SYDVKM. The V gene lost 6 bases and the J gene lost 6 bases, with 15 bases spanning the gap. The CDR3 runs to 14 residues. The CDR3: CASRPEGVGQPQHF. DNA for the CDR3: TGTGCCAGCAGGCCAGAAGGGGTTGGTCAGCCCCAGCATTTT.

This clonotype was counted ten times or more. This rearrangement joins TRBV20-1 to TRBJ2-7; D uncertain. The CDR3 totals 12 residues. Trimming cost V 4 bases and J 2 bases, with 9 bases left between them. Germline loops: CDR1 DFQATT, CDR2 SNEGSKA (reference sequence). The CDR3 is CSAIPGTYEQYF. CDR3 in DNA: TGCAGTGCTATCCCAGGCACCTACGAGCAGTACTTC.

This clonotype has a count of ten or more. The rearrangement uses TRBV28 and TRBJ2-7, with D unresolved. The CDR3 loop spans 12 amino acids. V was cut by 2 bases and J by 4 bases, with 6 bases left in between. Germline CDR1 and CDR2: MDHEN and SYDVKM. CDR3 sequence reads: CASSLRAYEQYF. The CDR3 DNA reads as TGTGCCAGCAGTTTAAGGGCGTACGAGCAGTACTTC.

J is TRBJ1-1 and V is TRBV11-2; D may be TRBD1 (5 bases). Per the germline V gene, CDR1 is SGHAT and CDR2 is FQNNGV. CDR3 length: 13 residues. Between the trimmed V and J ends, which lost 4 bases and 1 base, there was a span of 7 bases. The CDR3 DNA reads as TGTGCCAGCAGCTCCGACAGGAACACTGAAGCTTTCTTT. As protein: CASSSDRNTEAFF.

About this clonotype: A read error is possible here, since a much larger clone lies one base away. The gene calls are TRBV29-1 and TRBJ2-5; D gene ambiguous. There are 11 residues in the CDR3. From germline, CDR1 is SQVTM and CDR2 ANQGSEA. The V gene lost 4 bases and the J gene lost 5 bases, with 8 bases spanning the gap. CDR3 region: CSVGPHETQYF. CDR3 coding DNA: TGCAGCGTTGGACCCCACGAGACCCAGTACTTC. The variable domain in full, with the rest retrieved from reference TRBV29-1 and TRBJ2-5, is SAVISQKPSRDICQRGTSLTIQCQVDSQVTMMFWYRQQPGQSLTLIATANQGSEATYESGFVIDKFPISRPNLTFSTLTVSNMSPEDSSIYLCSVGPHETQYFGPGTRLLVL.

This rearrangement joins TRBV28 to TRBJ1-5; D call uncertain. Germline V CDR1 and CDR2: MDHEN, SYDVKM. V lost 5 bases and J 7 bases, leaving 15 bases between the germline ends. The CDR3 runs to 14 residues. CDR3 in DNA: TGTGCCAGCAGTCCTCCGCCGGGCCGGCAGCCCCAGCATTTT. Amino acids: CASSPPPGRQPQHF.

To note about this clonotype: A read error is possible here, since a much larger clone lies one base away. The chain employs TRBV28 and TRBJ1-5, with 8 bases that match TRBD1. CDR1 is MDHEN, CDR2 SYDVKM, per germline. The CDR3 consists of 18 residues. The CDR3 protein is CASTPGQGFFISYQPQHF. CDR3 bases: TGTGCCAGCACCCCTGGACAGGGTTTTTTTATTAGCTATCAGCCCCAGCATTTT. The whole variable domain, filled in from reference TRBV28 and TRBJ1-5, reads DVKVTQSSRYLVKRTGEKVFLECVQDMDHENMFWYRQDPGLGLRLIYFSYDVKMKEKGDIPEGYSVSREKKERFSLILESASTNQTSMYLCASTPGQGFFISYQPQHFGDGTRLSIL.

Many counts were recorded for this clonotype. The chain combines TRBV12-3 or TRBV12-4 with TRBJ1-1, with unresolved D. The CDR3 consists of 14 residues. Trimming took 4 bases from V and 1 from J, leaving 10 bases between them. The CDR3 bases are TGTGCCAGCAGTTCTGGCAGAAGGAACACTGAAGCTTTCTTT. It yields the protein CASSSGRRNTEAFF.

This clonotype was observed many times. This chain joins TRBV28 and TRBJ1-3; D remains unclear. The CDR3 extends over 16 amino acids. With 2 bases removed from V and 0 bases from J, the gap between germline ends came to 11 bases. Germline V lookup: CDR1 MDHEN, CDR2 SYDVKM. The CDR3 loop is CASSLNRVFSGNTIYF. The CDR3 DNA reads TGTGCCAGCAGTTTAAATCGGGTGTTCTCTGGAAACACCATATATTTT.

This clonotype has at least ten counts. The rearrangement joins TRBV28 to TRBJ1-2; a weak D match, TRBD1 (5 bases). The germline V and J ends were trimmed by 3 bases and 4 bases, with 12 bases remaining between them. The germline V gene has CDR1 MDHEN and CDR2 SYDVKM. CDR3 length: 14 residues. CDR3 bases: TGTGCCAGCAGTTTGAACCTTGACAGCTATGGCTACACCTTC. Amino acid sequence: CASSLNLDSYGYTF.